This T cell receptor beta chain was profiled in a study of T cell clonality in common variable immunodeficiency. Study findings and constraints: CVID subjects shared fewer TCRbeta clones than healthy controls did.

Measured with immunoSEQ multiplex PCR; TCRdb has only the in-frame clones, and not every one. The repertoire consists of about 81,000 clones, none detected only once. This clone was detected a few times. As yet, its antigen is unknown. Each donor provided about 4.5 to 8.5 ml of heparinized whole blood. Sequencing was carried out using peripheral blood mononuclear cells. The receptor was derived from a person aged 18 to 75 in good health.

The CDR3 DNA, read in part, is TGTGCCAGCAGTGAACATGACAGGGGGAAAGAGACC. Its protein is CASSEHDRGKET. The full CDR3 protein is CASSEHDRGKETQYF. The genes are TRBV25-1 and TRBJ2-5; 9 nucleotides agree with TRBD1. The read finishes 3 residues shy of the CDR3 end, and the germline J gene is used to complete it. The CDR3 totals 15 residues. The junction had 4 bases not matched to a gene; V was cut back by 2 bases and J by 3 bases. Germline CDR1 MGHDK, CDR2 SYGVNS.